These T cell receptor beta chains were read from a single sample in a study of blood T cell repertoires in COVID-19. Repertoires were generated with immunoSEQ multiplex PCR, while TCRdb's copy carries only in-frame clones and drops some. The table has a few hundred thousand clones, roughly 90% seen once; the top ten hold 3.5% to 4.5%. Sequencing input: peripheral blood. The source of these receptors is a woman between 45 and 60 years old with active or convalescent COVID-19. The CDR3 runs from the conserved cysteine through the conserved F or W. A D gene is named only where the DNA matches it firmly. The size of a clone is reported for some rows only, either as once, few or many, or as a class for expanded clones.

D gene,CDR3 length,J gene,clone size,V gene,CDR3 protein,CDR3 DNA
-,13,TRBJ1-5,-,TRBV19,CASSIDSSQPQHF,TGTGCCAGTAGTATAGACTCTAGTCAGCCCCAGCATTTT
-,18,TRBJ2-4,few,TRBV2,CASSEKVRGGSVKNIQYF,TGTGCCAGCAGTGAAAAAGTGAGGGGGGGATCGGTCAAAAACATTCAGTACTTC
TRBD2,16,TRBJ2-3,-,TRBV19,CASSMGLADYTDTQYF,TGTGCCAGTAGTATGGGCCTAGCGGATTACACAGATACGCAGTATTTT
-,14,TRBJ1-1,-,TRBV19,CATIARGSRAEAFF,TGTGCCACCATAGCACGGGGGAGCAGGGCTGAAGCTTTCTTT
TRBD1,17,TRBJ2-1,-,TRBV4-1,CASSHSPGQALINEQFF,TGCGCCAGCAGCCACTCCCCTGGACAGGCCTTAATCAATGAGCAGTTCTTC
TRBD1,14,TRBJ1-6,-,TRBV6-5,CASRRQGSNSPLHF,TGTGCCAGCAGGCGACAGGGGTCCAATTCACCCCTCCACTTT
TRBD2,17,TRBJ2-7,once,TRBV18,CASSPLPGTSAPYEQYF,TGTGCCAGCTCACCACTACCCGGGACTAGCGCTCCCTACGAGCAGTACTTC
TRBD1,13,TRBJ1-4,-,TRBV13,CASSYGTDEKLFF,TGTGCCAGCAGCTACGGGACAGATGAAAAACTGTTTTTT
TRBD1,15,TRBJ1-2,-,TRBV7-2,CASSLTGASNYGYTF,TGTGCCAGCAGTCTTACAGGGGCCTCTAACTATGGCTACACCTTC
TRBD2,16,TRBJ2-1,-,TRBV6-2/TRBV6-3,CASSYGLAGAYNEQFF,TGTGCCAGCAGTTATGGACTAGCGGGAGCCTACAATGAGCAGTTCTTC
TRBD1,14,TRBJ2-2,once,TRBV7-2,CASSSGTATGELFF,TGTGCCAGCAGCTCCGGGACAGCTACCGGGGAGCTGTTTTTT
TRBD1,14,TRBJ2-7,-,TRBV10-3,CAISERTGSYEQYF,TGTGCCATCAGTGAAAGGACAGGGTCCTACGAGCAGTACTTC
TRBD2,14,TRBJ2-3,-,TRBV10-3,CAISEAGRRDTQYF,TGTGCCATCAGTGAAGCCGGGAGGAGAGATACGCAGTATTTT
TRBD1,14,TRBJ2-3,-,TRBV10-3,CAAQTGGETDTQYF,TGTGCCGCACAAACAGGGGGCGAGACAGATACGCAGTATTTT
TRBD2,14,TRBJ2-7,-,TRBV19,CASSPRLADYEQYF,TGTGCCAGTAGTCCTCGACTAGCGGATTACGAGCAGTACTTC
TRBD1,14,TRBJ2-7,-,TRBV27,CASSDRGRHDEQYF,TGTGCCAGCAGTGACAGGGGGCGGCATGACGAGCAGTACTTC
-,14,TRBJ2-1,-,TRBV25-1,CASSESGTLDEQFF,TGTGCCAGCAGTGAATCCGGGACTTTGGATGAGCAGTTCTTC
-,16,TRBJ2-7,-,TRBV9,CASSVVPGWESYEQYF,TGTGCCAGCAGCGTAGTTCCGGGGTGGGAGTCCTACGAGCAGTACTTC
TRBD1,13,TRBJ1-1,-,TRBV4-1,CASSPRQGPEAFF,TGCGCCAGCAGCCCGCGACAGGGCCCTGAAGCTTTCTTT
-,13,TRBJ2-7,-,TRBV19,CASSNRQSYEQYF,TGTGCCAGTAGTAACAGGCAATCCTACGAGCAGTACTTC
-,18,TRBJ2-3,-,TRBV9,CASSSSDSRGRGTDTQYF,TGTGCCAGCAGTTCTAGCGACTCGCGGGGGCGCGGAACAGATACGCAGTATTTT
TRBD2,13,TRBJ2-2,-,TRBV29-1,CSVSSGRTGELFF,TGCAGCGTTTCTAGCGGGAGGACCGGGGAGCTGTTTTTT
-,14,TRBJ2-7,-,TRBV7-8,CASSLAPSRDEQYF,TGTGCCAGCAGCTTAGCGCCTAGCAGAGACGAGCAGTACTTC
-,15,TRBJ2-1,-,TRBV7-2,CASSLDSSSLNEQFF,TGTGCCAGCAGCTTAGACTCGTCTAGCCTCAATGAGCAGTTCTTC
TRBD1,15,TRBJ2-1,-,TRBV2,CASSELQGSYNEQFF,TGTGCCAGCAGTGAGTTACAGGGGTCCTACAATGAGCAGTTCTTC
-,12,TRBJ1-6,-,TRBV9,CASSVSGSPLHF,TGTGCCAGCAGCGTAAGCGGATCACCCCTCCACTTT